Given below is one T cell receptor beta chain in context. In this sample, this clonotype turned up many times. The antigen it binds to is not known. No base qualities exist here, and no much larger clone lies one base off it. Measured from the cysteine to the phenylalanine, the CDR3 is 16 residues long. The read is trimmed to its CDR3 DNA, 48 bases read in frame from base 1. The germline V gene specifies SGHVT as CDR1 and SQSDAQ as CDR2. V is trimmed back by 3 bases and J by 1 base, and the junction contains 6 bases that no gene match accounts for. This sample is drawn from a study of T-cell memory formation after mild COVID-19 (dated by TCRdb to about 2021). Looking at the study overall: TCR sequence clusters from the two donors were found to be largely donor specific. In two donors, T-cell clones that expanded and contracted after mild COVID-19 were tracked by sequencing TCRalpha and TCRbeta repertoires over time. The cohort was made up of two young adult volunteers, one female and one male, who were previously healthy.

For sequencing, an Illumina NovaSeq 6000 was employed. TCRalpha and TCRbeta cDNA libraries were constructed by 5'RACE with constant-segment primers, with sample barcodes and unique molecular identifiers being introduced. RNA was extracted from every sample with Trizol reagent. Amplification of the libraries took two PCR steps, and the second step added a second sample barcode plus Illumina TruSeq adapters. The libraries were sequenced on an Illumina NovaSeq using 2 x 150 bp paired-end reads. In the paper's pipeline: Reads were demultiplexed and collapsed into UMI-guided consensus sequences with migec v1.2.7. With mixcr v2.1.11, UMI consensuses were aligned to TRA and TRB V and J templates and assembled into clonotypes. Expanded or contracted clonotypes were those called significant by both edgeR and NoisET, with noise models trained on biological replicates. For edgeR calls, a false discovery rate-adjusted p below 0.01 and a log2 fold-change threshold of 1 were applied. As an exploratory analysis of dynamics, max-normalized trajectories of the 1000 most abundant clonotypes were examined by PCA with hierarchical clustering. Each responding clone was given a CD4 or CD8 phenotype based on the CD4+ and CD8+ repertoires, which had been sequenced separately. The raw public data were reprocessed by TCRdb itself: fastp quality trimming at Q25, MiXCR clonotype calling, in-frame beta chains only. For every CDR3 protein sequence, its rows merge into one entry that carries the most common genes and DNA. TCRdb's processing, not the authors' own work, is the source of the V and J calls. The sample contains 100,000 to 150,000 distinct CDR3 sequences, around 15% of them found a single time. The top ten constitute 5.2% of the sample.

Ficoll-Paque density gradient centrifugation was the method used to isolate PBMCs. General study outcomes and caveats: Whether the second-wave clones peaking on day 37 were SARS-CoV-2 specific was not confirmed. The study included only a couple of mild cases, and larger cohorts that include severe cases with pre-infection samples were judged to be necessary. Contracting CD4+ clones were found mainly in CM and EM memory subsets, while CD8+ clones were enriched in EMRA. Balanced CD4/CD8 phenotypes were observed for clones contracting from day 15 to 85, whereas a bias towards CD4+ was observed for a second wave of clones expanding from day 15 to 37. Some responding clones were found in pre-infection memory, which suggests that pre-existing cross-reactive memory T cells took part in the SARS-CoV-2 response.

The TCR sequence derives from a young man who had mild COVID-19 (a few samples of this study predate the infection). The sample titles of this study are shuffled in the database, so cell type and time point are left out; the donor was told from shared clones. The chain employs TRBV7-4 and TRBJ2-1, with 7 central nucleotides matching TRBD1. Sequenced input: PBMCs or a T cell subset sorted from them (not recorded which). The DNA is as follows: TGTGCCAGCAGCTTGGCGACAGGGAAATCCTACAATGAGCAGTTCTTC. Its amino acids are CASSLATGKSYNEQFF.